A selection of T cell receptor beta chains follows, all from one sample in a study of T cell responses to AZD1222 COVID-19 vaccine. The table came from immunoSEQ multiplex PCR; TCRdb's copy has only in-frame clones and leaves some out. The table has around 150,000 clones, 94% seen once. The specimen comprised peripheral blood, sampled on day 0 of AZD1222 vaccination. These receptors were collected from an adult in good health. Each CDR3 is given with its conserved first and last residue. Size is stated for part of the rows, as once, few or many counts, or as a class when the clone is expanded.

clone_size v_call cdr3_length cdr3_aa
. TRBV7-3 15 CASSASGRFTDTQYF
once TRBV5-6 13 CASSRLASDEQFF
. TRBV5-5 15 CASSSGGTLNTEAFF
. TRBV19 14 CASSTEGPPGEAFF
. TRBV18 18 CASSPRGTGGSSSYEQYF
. TRBV28 14 CASTGEAPYNEQFF
. TRBV14 14 CASSQAKQHYGYTF
. TRBV3-1/TRBV3-2 13 CASSQDRVVEAFF
. TRBV7-9 14 CASSLGRDSYGYTF
. TRBV9 18 CASSLQTSGRSVYNEQFF
. TRBV24-1 14 CATSGGKSYNEQFF
. TRBV6-2/TRBV6-3 13 CASSYAGTYEQYF
. TRBV27 14 CASSPRVSWDGYTF
once TRBV28 14 CASSLITVNTEAFF
. TRBV9 18 CASSVEGGGSGRTYEQYF
. TRBV4-2 14 CASSQDPGGYGYTF
. TRBV2 15 CASRPDSGTPYEQYF
. TRBV5-5 15 CATSKLAGVMGEQYF
. TRBV3-1/TRBV3-2 15 CASSQGTVSNQPQHF
. TRBV18 16 CASSSSSGRSTDTQYF
. TRBV5-4 16 CASSLGLWQGNTEAFF
. TRBV5-1 17 CASSLVGTGDANTEAFF
. TRBV19 14 CASSEVGFNQPQHF
. TRBV11-3 13 CASSSDTNTEAFF
. TRBV10-3 13 CAISGDEGYGYTF
. TRBV3-1/TRBV3-2 15 CASSQDRGTGHGYTF
. TRBV4-2 12 CASSPDPGTQYF
. TRBV3-1/TRBV3-2 13 CASSPTDRSPQYF
. TRBV19 14 CASSIRRISYEQYF
. TRBV6-4 14 CASSDSTGNNEQFF
. TRBV9 14 CASSPQWETYEQYF
. TRBV3-1/TRBV3-2 11 CASSHSGELFF
. TRBV10-1 15 CASSYSGSSYNEQFF
. TRBV19 18 CASSQTLAGGSSYNEQFF
. TRBV6-5 13 CASREPPLTEQFF
once TRBV11-2 15 CASSPRTGLTLEQYF
. TRBV9 16 CASSAPRQLNNYRYTF
few TRBV30 15 CAWRPQGGGHNEQFF
. TRBV4-1 12 CASSQDLTEQFF
. TRBV7-9 14 CASSLEGAYYEQYF
. TRBV11-2 17 CASSSYRGPPRLYGYTF
. TRBV7-2 14 CASSAGLGNSPLHF
once TRBV28 13 CASSFQMNTEAFF
. TRBV18 15 CASSPQSTNTGELFF
. TRBV28 13 CASWDRGYNEQFF
. TRBV7-9 14 CASSNRGSHYGYTF
. TRBV18 16 CASSPLGIGGTGELFF
. TRBV19 14 CASSLTLAKNIQYF
. TRBV6-1 15 CASSENPTLNTEAFF